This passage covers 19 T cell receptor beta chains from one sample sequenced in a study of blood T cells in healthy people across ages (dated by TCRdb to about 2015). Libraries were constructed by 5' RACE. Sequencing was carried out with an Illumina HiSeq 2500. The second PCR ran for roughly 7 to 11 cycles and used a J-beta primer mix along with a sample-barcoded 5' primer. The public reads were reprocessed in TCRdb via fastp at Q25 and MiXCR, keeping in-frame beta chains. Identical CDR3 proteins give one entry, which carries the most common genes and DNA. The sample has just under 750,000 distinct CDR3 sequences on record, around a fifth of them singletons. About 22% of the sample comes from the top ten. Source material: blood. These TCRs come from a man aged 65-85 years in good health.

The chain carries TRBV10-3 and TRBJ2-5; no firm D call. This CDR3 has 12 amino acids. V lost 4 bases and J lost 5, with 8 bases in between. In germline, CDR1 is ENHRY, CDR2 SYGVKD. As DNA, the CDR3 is TGTGCCATCAGTGGGCAGTCGGAGACCCAGTACTTC. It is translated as CAISGQSETQYF.

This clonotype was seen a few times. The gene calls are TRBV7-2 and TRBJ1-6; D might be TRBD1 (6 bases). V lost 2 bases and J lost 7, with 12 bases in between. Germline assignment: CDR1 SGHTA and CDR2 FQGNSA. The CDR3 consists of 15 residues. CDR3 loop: CASSLSGARNSPLHF. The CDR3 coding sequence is TGTGCCAGCAGCTTATCGGGGGCGAGAAATTCACCCCTCCACTTT.

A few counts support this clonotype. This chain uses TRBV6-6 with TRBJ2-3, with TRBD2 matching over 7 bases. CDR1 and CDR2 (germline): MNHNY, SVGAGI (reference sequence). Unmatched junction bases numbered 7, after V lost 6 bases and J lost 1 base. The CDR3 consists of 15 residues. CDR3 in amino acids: CASSRGGVGTDTQYF. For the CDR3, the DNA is TGTGCCAGCAGCCGTGGGGGGGTCGGCACAGATACGCAGTATTTT.

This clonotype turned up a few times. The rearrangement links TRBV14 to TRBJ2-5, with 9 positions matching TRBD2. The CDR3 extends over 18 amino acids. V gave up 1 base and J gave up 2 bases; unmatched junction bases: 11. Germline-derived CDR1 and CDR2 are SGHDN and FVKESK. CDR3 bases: TGTGCCAGCAGCCAAGTAAGCCCTCCGGGACTAGCACAAGAGACCCAGTACTTC. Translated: CASSQVSPPGLAQETQYF. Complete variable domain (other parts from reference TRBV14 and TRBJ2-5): EAGVTQFPSHSVIEKGQTVTLRCDPISGHDNLYWYRRVMGKEIKFLLHFVKESKQDESGMPNNRFLAERTGGTYSTLKVQPAELEDSGVYFCASSQVSPPGLAQETQYFGPGTRLLVL.

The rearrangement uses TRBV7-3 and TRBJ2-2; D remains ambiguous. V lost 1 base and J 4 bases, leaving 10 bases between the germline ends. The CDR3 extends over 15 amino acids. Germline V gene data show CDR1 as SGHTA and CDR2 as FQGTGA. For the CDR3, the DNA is TGTGCCAGCAGCTTAAAAGGCAGGTCCACCGGGGAGCTGTTTTTT. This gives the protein CASSLKGRSTGELFF.

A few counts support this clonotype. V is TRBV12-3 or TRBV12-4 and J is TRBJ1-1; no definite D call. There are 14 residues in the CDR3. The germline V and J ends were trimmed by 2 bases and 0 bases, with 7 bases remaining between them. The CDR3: CASSLFQMNTEAFF. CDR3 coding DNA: TGTGCCAGCAGTTTATTTCAGATGAACACTGAAGCTTTCTTT.

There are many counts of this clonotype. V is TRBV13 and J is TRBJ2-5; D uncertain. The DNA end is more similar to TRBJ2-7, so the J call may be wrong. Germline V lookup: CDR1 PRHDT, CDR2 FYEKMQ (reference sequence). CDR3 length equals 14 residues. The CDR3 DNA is TGTGCCAGCAGCCCCGACGGACGGAGCTACGAGCAGTACTTC. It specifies CASSPDGRSYEQYF.

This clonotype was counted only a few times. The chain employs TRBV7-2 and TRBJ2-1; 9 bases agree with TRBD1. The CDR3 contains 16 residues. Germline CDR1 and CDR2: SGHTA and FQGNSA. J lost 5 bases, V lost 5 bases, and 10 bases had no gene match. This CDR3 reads CASSAPGTGIDNEQFF. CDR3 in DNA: TGTGCCAGCAGCGCCCCCGGGACAGGGATTGACAATGAGCAGTTCTTC.

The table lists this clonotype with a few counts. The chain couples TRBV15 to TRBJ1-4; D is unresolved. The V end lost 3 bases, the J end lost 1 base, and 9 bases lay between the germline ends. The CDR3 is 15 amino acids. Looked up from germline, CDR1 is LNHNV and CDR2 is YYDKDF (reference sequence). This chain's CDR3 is CATSRDLGTNEKLFF. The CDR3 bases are TGTGCCACCAGCAGGGACCTGGGAACTAATGAAAAACTGTTTTTT. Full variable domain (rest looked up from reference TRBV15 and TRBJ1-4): DAMVIQNPRYQVTQFGKPVTLSCSQTLNHNVMYWYQQKSSQAPKLLFHYYDKDFNNEADTPDNFQSRRPNTSFCFLDIRSPGLGDTAMYLCATSRDLGTNEKLFFGSGTQLSVL.

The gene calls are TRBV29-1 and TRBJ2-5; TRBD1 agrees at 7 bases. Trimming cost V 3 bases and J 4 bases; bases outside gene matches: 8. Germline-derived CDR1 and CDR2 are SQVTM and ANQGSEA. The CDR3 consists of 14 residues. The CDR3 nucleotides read TGCAGCGTTGACCGGACAGGCGCTGGAGAGACCCAGTACTTC. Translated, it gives CSVDRTGAGETQYF.

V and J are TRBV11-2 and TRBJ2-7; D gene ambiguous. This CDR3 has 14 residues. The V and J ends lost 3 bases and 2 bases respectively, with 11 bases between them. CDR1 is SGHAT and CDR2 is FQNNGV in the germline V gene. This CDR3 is CASSFAASPYEQYF. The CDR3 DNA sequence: TGTGCCAGCAGCTTCGCGGCGTCTCCCTACGAGCAGTACTTC.

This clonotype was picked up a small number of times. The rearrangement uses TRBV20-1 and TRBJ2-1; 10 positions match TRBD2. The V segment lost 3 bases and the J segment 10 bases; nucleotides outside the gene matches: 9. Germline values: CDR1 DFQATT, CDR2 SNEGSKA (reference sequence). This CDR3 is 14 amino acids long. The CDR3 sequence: CSASRAGGLTEQFF. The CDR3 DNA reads TGCAGTGCTAGCCGAGCGGGGGGGCTAACCGAGCAGTTCTTC.

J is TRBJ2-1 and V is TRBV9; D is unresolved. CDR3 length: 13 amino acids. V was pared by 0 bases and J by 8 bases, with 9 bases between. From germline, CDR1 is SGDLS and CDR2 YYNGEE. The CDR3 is CASSVGGFHEQFF. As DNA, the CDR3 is TGTGCCAGCAGCGTAGGAGGATTCCATGAGCAGTTCTTC.

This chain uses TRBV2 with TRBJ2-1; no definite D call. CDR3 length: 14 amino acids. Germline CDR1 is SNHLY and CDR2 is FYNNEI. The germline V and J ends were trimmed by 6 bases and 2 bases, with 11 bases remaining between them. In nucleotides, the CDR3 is TGTGCCAGCAGCATGACTCCACCCTACAATGAGCAGTTCTTC. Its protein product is CASSMTPPYNEQFF.

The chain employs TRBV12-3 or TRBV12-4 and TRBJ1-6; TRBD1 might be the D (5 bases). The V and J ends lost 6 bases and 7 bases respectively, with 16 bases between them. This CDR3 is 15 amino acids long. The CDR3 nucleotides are TGTGCCAGCAGGTCCTCAGGGAGCCTAAATTCACCCCTCCACTTT. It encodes CASRSSGSLNSPLHF.

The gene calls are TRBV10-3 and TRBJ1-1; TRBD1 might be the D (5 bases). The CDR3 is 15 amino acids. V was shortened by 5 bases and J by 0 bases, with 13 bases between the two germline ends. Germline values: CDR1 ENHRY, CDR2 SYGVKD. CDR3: CAISLTGPMNTEAFF. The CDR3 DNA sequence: TGTGCCATCAGTCTAACAGGACCCATGAACACTGAAGCTTTCTTT.

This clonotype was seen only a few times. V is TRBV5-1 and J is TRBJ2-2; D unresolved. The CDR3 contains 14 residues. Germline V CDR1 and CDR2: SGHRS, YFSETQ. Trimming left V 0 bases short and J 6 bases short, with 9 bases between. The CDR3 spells CASSLGQDAGELFF. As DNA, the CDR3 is TGCGCCAGCAGCTTGGGGCAGGACGCCGGGGAGCTGTTTTTT.

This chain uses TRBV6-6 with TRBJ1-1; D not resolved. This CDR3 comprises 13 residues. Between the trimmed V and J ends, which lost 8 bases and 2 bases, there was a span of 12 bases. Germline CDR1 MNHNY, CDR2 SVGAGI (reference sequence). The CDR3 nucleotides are TGTGCCAGCCCCTCAGGCCCAAACACTGAAGCTTTCTTT. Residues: CASPSGPNTEAFF.

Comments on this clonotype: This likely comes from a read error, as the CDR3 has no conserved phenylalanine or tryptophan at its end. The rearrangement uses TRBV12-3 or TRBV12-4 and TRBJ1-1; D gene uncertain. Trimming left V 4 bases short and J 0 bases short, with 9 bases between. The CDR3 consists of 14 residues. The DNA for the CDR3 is TGTGCCAGCAGTTCTCCCCCGGTGAACACTGAAGCTTTCTCT. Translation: CASSSPPVNTEAFS.